The clone carrying this TCR beta chain was observed a few times. These data originate in a study of patients and donors after allogeneic stem cell transplantation. The germline gives CDR1 LGHDT, CDR2 YNNKEL (reference sequence). Trimming took 2 bases from V and 8 from J; bases not matched to a gene: 7. This CDR3 has 16 residues. TCRdb reanalysed the RT-PCR reads using MiXCR and keeps one entry per CDR3 protein. The data show hundreds of thousands of distinct CDR3 sequences, about a sixth seen once. The gene calls are TRBV3-1 and TRBJ2-4; TRBD2 agrees at 12 bases. This receptor was identified in a human donor who was either an allogeneic HSCT recipient or a stem cell or donor lymphocyte infusion donor (not recorded which). It is not recorded whose cells these are; they may come from a transplant donor. The sequenced sample consisted of blood, either unsorted or a sorted T cell fraction (not recorded which). As DNA, the CDR3 is TGTGCCAGCAGCCAATCCCGACTAGCGGGGGCTGACATTCAGTACTTC. Translation gives CASSQSRLAGADIQYF.